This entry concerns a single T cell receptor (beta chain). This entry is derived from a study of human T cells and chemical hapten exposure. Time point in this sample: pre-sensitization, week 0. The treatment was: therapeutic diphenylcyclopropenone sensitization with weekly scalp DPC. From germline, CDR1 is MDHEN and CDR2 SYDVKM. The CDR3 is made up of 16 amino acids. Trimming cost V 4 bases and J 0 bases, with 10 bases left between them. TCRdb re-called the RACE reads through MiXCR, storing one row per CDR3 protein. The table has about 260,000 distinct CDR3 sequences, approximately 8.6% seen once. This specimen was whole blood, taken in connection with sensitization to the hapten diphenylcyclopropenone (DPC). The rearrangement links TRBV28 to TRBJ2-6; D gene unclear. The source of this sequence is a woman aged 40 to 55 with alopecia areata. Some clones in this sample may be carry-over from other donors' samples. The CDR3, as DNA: TGTGCCAGCAGTTCATCTGACATCTCTGGGGCCAACGTCCTGACTTTC. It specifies CASSSSDISGANVLTF.